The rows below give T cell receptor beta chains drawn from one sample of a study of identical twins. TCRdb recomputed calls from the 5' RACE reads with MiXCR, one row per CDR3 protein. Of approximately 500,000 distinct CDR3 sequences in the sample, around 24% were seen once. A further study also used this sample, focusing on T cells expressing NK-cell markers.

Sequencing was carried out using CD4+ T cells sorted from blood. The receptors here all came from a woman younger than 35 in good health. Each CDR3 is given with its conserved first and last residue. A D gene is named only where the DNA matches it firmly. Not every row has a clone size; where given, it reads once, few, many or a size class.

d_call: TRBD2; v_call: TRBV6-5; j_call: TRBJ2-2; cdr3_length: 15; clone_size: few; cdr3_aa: CASSSTSGNTGELFF; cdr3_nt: TGTGCCAGCAGTTCAACTAGCGGTAACACCGGGGAGCTGTTTTTT
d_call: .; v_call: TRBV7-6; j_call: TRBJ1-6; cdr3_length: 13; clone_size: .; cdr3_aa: CASSYQNSSPLHF; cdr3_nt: TGTGCCAGCAGCTACCAAAACAGTTCACCCCTCCACTTT
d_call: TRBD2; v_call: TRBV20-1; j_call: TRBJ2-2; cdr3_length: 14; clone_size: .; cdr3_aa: CSASGGANTGELFF; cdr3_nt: TGCAGTGCTAGCGGGGGGGCAAACACCGGGGAGCTGTTTTTT
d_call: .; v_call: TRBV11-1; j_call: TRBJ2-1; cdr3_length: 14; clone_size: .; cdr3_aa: CASSLAEPYNEQFF; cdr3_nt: TGTGCCAGCAGCTTGGCGGAGCCATACAATGAGCAGTTCTTC
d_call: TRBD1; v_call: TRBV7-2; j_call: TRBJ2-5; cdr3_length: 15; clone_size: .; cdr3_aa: CASSLEGQVSETQYF; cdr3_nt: TGTGCCAGCAGCTTAGAGGGACAGGTATCGGAGACCCAGTACTTC
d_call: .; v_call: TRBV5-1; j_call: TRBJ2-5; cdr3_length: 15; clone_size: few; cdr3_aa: CASSLADPNAETQYF; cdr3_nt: TGCGCCAGCAGCTTGGCGGACCCCAACGCGGAGACCCAGTACTTC
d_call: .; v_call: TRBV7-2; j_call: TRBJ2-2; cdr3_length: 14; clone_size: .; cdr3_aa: CASSPVVNTGELFF; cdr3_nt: TGTGCCAGCAGCCCCGTCGTCAACACCGGGGAGCTGTTTTTT
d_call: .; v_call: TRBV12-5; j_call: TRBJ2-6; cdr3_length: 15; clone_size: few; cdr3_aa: CASGLGISGANVLTF; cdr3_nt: TGTGCTAGTGGTTTGGGAATCTCTGGGGCCAACGTCCTGACTTTC
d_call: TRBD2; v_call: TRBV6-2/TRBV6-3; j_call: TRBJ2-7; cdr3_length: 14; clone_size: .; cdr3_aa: CASNRLAGSYEQYF; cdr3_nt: TGTGCCAGCAATCGACTAGCGGGGTCCTACGAGCAGTACTTC
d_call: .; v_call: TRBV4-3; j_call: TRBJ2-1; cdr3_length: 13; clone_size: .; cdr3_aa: CASSRRPRDEQFF; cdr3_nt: TGCGCCAGCAGCCGCCGACCTAGGGATGAGCAGTTCTTC
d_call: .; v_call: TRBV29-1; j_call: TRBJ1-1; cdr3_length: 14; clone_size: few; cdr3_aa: CSVVPGHRGSEAFF; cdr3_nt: TGCAGCGTTGTCCCTGGACACCGGGGGTCTGAAGCTTTCTTT
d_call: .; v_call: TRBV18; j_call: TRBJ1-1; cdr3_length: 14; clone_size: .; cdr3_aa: CASSPDIRNTEAFF; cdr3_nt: TGTGCCAGCTCACCGGACATCCGGAACACTGAAGCTTTCTTT
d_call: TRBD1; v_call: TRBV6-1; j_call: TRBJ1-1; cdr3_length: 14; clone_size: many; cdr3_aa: CASSRQGRDTEAFF; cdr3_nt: TGTGCCAGCAGTCGACAGGGTCGGGACACTGAAGCTTTCTTT
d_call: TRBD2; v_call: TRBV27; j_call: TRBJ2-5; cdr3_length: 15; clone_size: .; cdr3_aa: CASSADGRARETQYF; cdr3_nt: TGTGCCAGCAGTGCAGACGGGAGGGCCCGGGAGACCCAGTACTTC
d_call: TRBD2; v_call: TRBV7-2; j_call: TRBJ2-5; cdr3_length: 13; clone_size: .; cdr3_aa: CASSEAGRETQYF; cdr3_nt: TGTGCCAGCAGCGAAGCGGGGCGGGAGACCCAGTACTTC
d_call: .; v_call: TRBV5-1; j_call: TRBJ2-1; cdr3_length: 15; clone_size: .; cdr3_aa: CASSPGTPSRGEQFF; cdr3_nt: TGCGCCAGCAGCCCCGGGACCCCGTCGAGGGGTGAGCAGTTCTTC
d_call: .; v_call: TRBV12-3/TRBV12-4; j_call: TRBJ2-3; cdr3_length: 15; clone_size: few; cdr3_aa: CASSSRLSRTDTQYF; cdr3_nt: TGTGCCAGCAGCTCCCGACTTTCAAGAACAGATACGCAGTATTTT
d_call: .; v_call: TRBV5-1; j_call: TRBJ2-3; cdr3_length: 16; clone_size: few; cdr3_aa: CASSFLLAEGTDTQYF; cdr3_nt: TGCGCCAGCAGCTTCCTACTAGCTGAGGGCACAGATACGCAGTATTTT
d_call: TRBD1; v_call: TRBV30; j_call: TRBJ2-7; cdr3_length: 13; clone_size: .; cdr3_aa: CACGQGRSYEQYF; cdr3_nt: TGTGCCTGCGGACAGGGGCGTTCATACGAGCAGTACTTC
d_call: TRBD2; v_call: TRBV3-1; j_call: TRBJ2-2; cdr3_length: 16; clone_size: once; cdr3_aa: CASRRTSGGSSGELFF; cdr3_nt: TGTGCCAGCAGACGGACCTCGGGGGGAAGTTCCGGGGAGCTGTTTTTT
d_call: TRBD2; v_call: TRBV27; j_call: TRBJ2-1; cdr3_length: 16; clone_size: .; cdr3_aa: CASSYQGLVSYNEQFF; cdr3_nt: TGTGCCAGCAGTTATCAGGGACTAGTCTCCTACAATGAGCAGTTCTTC
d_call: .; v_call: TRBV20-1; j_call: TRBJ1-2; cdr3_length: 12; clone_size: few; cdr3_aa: CSASEGDLRYTF; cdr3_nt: TGCAGTGCCTCGGAGGGGGATTTGAGATACACCTTC
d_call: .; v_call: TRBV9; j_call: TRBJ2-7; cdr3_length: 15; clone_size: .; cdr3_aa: CASSVVPGAAYEQYF; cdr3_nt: TGTGCCAGCAGCGTAGTTCCCGGCGCAGCCTACGAGCAGTACTTC
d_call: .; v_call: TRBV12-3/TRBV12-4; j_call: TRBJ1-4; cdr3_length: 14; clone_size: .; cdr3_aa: CASSLGGAGEKLFF; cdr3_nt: TGTGCCAGCAGTTTAGGGGGCGCGGGTGAAAAACTGTTTTTT
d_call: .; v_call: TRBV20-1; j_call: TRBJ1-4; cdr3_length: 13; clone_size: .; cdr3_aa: CSARRSTNEKLFF; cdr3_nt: TGCAGTGCTAGACGCTCAACTAATGAAAAACTGTTTTTT
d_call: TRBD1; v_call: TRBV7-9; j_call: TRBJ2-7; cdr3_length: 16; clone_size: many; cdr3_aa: CASSRTPGTGTYEQYF; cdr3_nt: TGTGCCAGCAGTCGTACACCCGGGACAGGGACCTACGAGCAGTACTTC
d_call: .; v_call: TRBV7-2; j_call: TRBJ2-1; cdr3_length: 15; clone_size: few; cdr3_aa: CASTSTGAPAIEQFF; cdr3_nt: TGTGCCAGCACCTCTACGGGAGCCCCTGCGATTGAGCAGTTCTTC
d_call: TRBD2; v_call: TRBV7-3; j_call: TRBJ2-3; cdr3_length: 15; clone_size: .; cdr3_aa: CASSISGGSTYTQYF; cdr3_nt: TGTGCCAGCAGCATTAGCGGGGGAAGCACATATACGCAGTATTTT
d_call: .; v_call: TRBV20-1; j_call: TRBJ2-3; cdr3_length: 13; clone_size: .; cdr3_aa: CSARDGRTDTQYF; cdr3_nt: TGCAGTGCTAGGGACGGCCGCACAGATACGCAGTATTTT
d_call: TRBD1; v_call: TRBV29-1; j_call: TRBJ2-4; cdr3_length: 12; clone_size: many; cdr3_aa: CSVVGTESIQYF; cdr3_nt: TGCAGCGTTGTCGGGACAGAGAGCATTCAGTACTTC
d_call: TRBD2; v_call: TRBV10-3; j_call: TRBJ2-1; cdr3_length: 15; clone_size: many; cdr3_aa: CAISNLAGAVDEQFF; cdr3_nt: TGTGCCATCAGTAATCTAGCGGGAGCGGTCGATGAGCAGTTCTTC
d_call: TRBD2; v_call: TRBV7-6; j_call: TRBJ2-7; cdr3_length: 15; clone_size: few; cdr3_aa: CASSLVASGSYEQYF; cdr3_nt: TGTGCCAGCAGCTTAGTGGCTAGCGGGAGTTACGAGCAGTACTTC
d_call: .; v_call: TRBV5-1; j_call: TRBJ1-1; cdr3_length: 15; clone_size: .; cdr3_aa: CASSFVSRGNTEAFF; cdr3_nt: TGCGCCAGCAGCTTTGTTAGTAGAGGGAACACTGAAGCTTTCTTT
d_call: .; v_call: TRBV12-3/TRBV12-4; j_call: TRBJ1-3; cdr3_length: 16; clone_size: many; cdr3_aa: CASSLSGRISGNTIYF; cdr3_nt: TGTGCCAGCAGTTTATCGGGACGCATCTCTGGAAACACCATATATTTT
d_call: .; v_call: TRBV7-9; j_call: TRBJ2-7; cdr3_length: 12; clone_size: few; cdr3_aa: CASSMGTYEQYF; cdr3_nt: TGTGCCAGCAGTATGGGGACCTACGAGCAGTACTTC
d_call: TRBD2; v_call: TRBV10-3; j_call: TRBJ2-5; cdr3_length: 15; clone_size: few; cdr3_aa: CAISGSGGYQETQYF; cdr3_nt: TGTGCCATCAGTGGTAGCGGGGGCTATCAAGAGACCCAGTACTTC
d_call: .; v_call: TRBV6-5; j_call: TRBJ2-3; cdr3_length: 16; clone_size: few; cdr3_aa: CASSYSMSGSTDTQYF; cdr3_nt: TGTGCCAGCAGTTACTCGATGAGCGGGAGCACAGATACGCAGTATTTT
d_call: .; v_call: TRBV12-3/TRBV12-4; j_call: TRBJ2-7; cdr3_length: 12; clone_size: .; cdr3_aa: CASSPDRSEQYF; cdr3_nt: TGTGCCAGCAGCCCCGACCGATCCGAGCAGTACTTC
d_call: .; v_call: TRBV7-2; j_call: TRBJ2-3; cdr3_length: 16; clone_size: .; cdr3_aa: CASSLVANLGTDTQYF; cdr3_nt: TGTGCCAGCAGCTTAGTGGCTAATCTAGGCACAGATACGCAGTATTTT
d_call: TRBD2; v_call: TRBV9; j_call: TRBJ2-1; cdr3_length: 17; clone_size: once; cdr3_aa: CASSVSAGTSGRVEQFF; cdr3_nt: TGTGCCAGCAGCGTGTCCGCCGGGACTAGCGGGAGGGTTGAGCAGTTCTTC
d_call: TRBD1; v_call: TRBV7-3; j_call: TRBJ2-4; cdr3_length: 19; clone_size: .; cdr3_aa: CASSPHAPGQGAAKNIQYF; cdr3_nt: TGTGCCAGCAGCCCCCACGCTCCGGGACAGGGGGCAGCCAAAAACATTCAGTACTTC
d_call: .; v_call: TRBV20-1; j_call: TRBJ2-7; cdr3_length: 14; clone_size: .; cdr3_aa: CSARDIGLAYEQYF; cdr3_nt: TGCAGTGCTAGAGATATCGGATTAGCCTACGAGCAGTACTTC
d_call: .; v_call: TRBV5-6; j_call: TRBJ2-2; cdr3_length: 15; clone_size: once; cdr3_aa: CASSPAPQNTGELFF; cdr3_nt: TGTGCCAGCAGCCCAGCTCCTCAGAACACCGGGGAGCTGTTTTTT
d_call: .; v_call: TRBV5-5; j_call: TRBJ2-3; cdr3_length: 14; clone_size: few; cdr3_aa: CASSARTRGDTQYF; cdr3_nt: TGTGCCAGCAGCGCGAGGACTAGGGGGGATACGCAGTATTTT
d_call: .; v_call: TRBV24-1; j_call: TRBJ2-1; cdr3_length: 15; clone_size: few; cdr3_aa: CATSSGGLGYNEQFF; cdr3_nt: TGTGCCACCAGTAGTGGTGGGCTGGGATACAATGAGCAGTTCTTC
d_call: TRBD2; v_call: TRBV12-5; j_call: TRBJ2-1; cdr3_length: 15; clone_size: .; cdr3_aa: CASGLPGLVGDEQFF; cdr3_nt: TGTGCTAGTGGTTTACCGGGACTAGTGGGGGATGAGCAGTTCTTC
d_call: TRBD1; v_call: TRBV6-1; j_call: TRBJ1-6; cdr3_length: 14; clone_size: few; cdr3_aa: CASSGGQYNSPLHF; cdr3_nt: TGTGCCAGCAGTGGGGGACAGTATAATTCACCCCTCCACTTT
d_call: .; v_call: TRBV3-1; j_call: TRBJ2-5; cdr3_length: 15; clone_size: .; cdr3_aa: CASSRDWRPQETQYF; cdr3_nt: TGTGCCAGCAGCCGCGACTGGCGGCCCCAAGAGACCCAGTACTTC
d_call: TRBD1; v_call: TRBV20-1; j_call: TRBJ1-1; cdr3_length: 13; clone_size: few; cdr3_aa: CSVRTGMNTEAFF; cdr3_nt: TGCAGTGTTCGGACAGGCATGAACACTGAAGCTTTCTTT
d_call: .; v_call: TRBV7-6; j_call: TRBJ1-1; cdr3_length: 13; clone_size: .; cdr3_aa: CASSLGEASEAFF; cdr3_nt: TGTGCCAGCAGCTTAGGTGAGGCCAGTGAAGCTTTCTTT
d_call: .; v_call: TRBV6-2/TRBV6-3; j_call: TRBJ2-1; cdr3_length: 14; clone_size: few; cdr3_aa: CASSYGRLNNEQFF; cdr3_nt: TGTGCCAGCAGTTACGGGCGACTAAACAATGAGCAGTTCTTC
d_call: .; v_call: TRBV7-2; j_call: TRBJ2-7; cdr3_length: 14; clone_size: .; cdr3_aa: CASSLEFRANEQYF; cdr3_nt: TGTGCCAGCAGCTTAGAGTTCAGGGCAAACGAGCAGTACTTC
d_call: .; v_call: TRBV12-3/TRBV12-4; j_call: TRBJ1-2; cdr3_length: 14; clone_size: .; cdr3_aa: CASRAGQRIYGYTF; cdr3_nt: TGTGCCAGCAGAGCAGGACAGAGAATCTATGGCTACACCTTC
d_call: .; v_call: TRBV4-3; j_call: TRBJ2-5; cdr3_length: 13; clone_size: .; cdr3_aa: CASSQGLVETQYF; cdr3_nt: TGCGCCAGCAGCCAAGGACTAGTTGAGACCCAGTACTTC
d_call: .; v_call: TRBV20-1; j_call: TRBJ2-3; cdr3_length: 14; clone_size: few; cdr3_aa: CSAQNRDNTDTQYF; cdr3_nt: TGCAGTGCGCAAAACCGGGACAACACAGATACGCAGTATTTT
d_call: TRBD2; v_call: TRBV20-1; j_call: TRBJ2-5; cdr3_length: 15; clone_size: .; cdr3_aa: CSAIGLAGVQETQYF; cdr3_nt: TGCAGTGCTATCGGACTAGCGGGAGTGCAAGAGACCCAGTACTTC
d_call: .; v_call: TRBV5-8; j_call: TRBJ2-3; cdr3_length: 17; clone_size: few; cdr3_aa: CASSLPRGSWSTDTQYF; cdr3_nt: TGTGCCAGCAGCTTACCCCGGGGGAGTTGGAGCACAGATACGCAGTATTTT
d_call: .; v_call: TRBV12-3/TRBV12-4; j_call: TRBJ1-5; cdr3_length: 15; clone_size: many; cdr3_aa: CATHRQGRGNQPQHF; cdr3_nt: TGTGCCACCCACCGCCAGGGGAGGGGCAATCAGCCCCAGCATTTT
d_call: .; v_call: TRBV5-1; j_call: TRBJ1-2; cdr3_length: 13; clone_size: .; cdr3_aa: CASSESETGSYTF; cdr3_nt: TGCGCCAGCAGCGAATCAGAAACCGGAAGCTACACCTTC
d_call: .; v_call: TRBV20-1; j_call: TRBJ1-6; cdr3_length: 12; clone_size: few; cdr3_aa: CSAGVGEVALHF; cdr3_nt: TGCAGTGCTGGGGTGGGAGAGGTGGCCCTCCACTTT